These 4 T cell receptor beta chains were sequenced from one sample in a study of response to subunit inactivated influenza vaccine. Using its own MiXCR run on the RT-PCR reads, TCRdb lists one record per CDR3 protein. Of hundreds of thousands of distinct CDR3 sequences in the sample, around 8% were seen once. The source was PBMCs from blood, collected 23 to 25 months after vaccination. All receptors come from a man between 50 and 75 years old who received an inactivated influenza vaccine.

The chain combines TRBV12-3 or TRBV12-4 with TRBJ2-5; 7 bases map to TRBD1. The CDR3 runs to 15 residues. The V gene end was trimmed by 3 bases and the J gene end by 0 bases; junction bases not matched to a gene: 4. The CDR3 reads CASSLGRGYQETQYF. Written as DNA, the CDR3 is TGTGCCAGCAGTTTGGGCAGGGGGTACCAAGAGACCCAGTACTTC.

This clonotype turned up a few times. The chain carries TRBV20-1 and TRBJ2-5; 8 positions match TRBD2. The V gene's germline CDR1 is DFQATT and CDR2 SNEGSKA (reference sequence). This CDR3 has 15 residues. V was pared by 3 bases and J by 0 bases, with 6 bases of the junction left unmatched. CDR3 sequence: CSASRLAGNQETQYF. The CDR3 DNA is TGCAGTGCTAGTCGGCTAGCGGGCAACCAAGAGACCCAGTACTTC.

The sample holds many counts of this clonotype. V gene TRBV4-1 combines with J gene TRBJ2-2; a weak D match, TRBD1 (6 bases). In germline, CDR1 is MGHRA, CDR2 YSYEKL. The CDR3 contains 16 residues. Trimming cost V 0 bases and J 3 bases, with 11 bases left between them. In nucleotides, the CDR3 is TGCGCCAGCAGCCAAGATCCGACAGGATACACCGGGGAGCTGTTTTTT. This encodes CASSQDPTGYTGELFF.

The chain links TRBV5-1 to TRBJ2-7, with D possibly being TRBD1 (7 bases). The CDR3 is made up of 14 amino acids. The germline CDR1 and CDR2 sequences are SGHRS and YFSETQ. Between the trimmed V and J ends, which lost 5 bases and 1 base, there was a span of 13 bases. CDR3 sequence (DNA): TGCGCCAGCAGGCGGGACAGTTCATCCTACGAGCAGTACTTC. It translates to CASRRDSSSYEQYF.